This T cell receptor (beta chain) is from a study of T cells in Graves' hyperthyroidism and ophthalmopathy. This clonotype was counted a single time. CDR3 length equals 13 residues. After removal of 7 bases from V and 5 bases from J, the junction contained 10 bases not matched to a gene. The germline V gene has CDR1 SQVTM and CDR2 ANQGSEA. RNA transcripts were the template for amplifying TCR beta CDR3 regions. During a first-round RT-PCR of the TCR CDR3, the HTBI primer set was used. TCRdb re-called the multiplex PCR reads with MiXCR, one entry per CDR3 protein. Here the sample spans a few hundred thousand distinct CDR3 sequences, around 45% being singletons. Stable hyperthyroidism: no ophthalmopathy progression over 18 months of follow-up.

This TCR was recovered from a woman aged 18 to 35 with Graves' hyperthyroidism. Sequencing was performed on peripheral blood or thyroid tissue (not recorded which). This chain connects TRBV29-1 to TRBJ1-1, with 7 bases that match TRBD1. The CDR3 sequence: CSGLTGRRTEAFF. CDR3 sequence (DNA): TGCAGCGGCCTGACAGGGAGGAGAACTGAAGCTTTCTTT.